The clone carrying this T cell receptor (beta chain) has only a few counts. Via MiXCR, TCRdb re-called the reads, giving one row per CDR3 protein. In the table there are approximately 500,000 distinct CDR3 sequences, approximately 10% of which are singletons. This specimen belongs to a study of T cell repertoires in cytomegalovirus infection. Germline assignment: CDR1 LNHDA and CDR2 SQIVND (reference sequence). This CDR3 comprises 15 residues. Unmatched junction bases numbered 7, after V lost 4 bases and J lost 2 bases. This receptor was obtained from a human donor in good health (CMV status not recorded). Some clones in this sample may be carry-over from other donors' samples. The V gene is TRBV19, the J gene TRBJ2-5; 7 bases are a match to TRBD1. The sample comprised PBMCs. The CDR3 bases are TGTGCCAGTAGTAAGGGGCCGGGACAGCAAGAGACCCAGTACTTC. Protein: CASSKGPGQQETQYF.